Reported below is one T cell receptor beta chain. Its antigen remains unknown. The sample carries other DNA sequences with the same CDR3. V lost 5 bases to trimming and J lost 5 bases, with 9 bases between them. Germline V gives CDR1 SEHNR, CDR2 FQNEAQ (reference sequence). The CDR3 extends over 12 amino acids. The data were taken from a study of shared clonotypes between healthy human individuals. Study-wide points: Clonotype sharing among donors was expected to depend on sequencing depth.

Profiling relied on immunoSEQ multiplex PCR, and the TCRdb table lists in-frame clones only, not all of them. The sample has around 2.5 million clones; approximately 93% are singletons. The receptor's source is a man between 18 and 35 years old in good health. Some clones in this sample may be carry-over from other donors' samples. The source material was naive CD4+ T cells from PBMCs. Described subset: CD45RA+ positively selected. The chain joins TRBV7-9 to TRBJ1-1; unclear D gene. The CDR3 DNA is TGTGCCAGCAGCCCTCTGGGGACTGAAGCTTTCTTT. Amino acid sequence: CASSPLGTEAFF. Looking up the rest from reference TRBV7-9 and TRBJ1-1 gives the full variable domain: DTGVSQNPRHKITKRGQNVTFRCDPISEHNRLYWYRQTLGQGPEFLTYFQNEAQLEKSRLLSDRFSAERPKGSFSTLEIQRTEQGDSAMYLCASSPLGTEAFFGQGTRLTVV.